Given below is one TCR beta chain in context. Its antigen is still unknown. TCRdb's table, derived via immunoSEQ multiplex PCR, lists solely in-frame clones and lacks some. This sample has about 150,000 clones, with 88% found just once. These data originate in a study of T cell responses to AZD1222 COVID-19 vaccine. The length of the CDR3 is 13 residues. The ends were cut back, 7 bases at V and 2 bases at J, with 9 bases in the middle. In germline, CDR1 is MNHEY, CDR2 SVGAGI. Study results and limitations: Reports say nearly half of spike-specific TCRs go after unmutated variant regions.

The rearrangement joins TRBV6-5 to TRBJ1-5, with D unresolved. The clonotype comes from an adult in good health. This material consisted of peripheral blood, taken on day 0 of AZD1222 vaccination. The CDR3 protein is CASNPMGNQPQHF. CDR3 nucleotide sequence: TGTGCCAGCAACCCCATGGGCAATCAGCCCCAGCATTTT.